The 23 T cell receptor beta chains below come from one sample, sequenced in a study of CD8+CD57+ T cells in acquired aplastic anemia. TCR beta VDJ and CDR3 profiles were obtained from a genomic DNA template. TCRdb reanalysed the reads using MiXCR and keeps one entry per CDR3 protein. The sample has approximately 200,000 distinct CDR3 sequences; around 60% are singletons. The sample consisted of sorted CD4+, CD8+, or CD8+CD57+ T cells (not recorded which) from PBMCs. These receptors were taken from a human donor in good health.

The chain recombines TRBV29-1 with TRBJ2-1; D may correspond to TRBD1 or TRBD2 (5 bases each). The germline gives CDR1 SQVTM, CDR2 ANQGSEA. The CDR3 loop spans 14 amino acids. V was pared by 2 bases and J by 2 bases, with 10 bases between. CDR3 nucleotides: TGCAGCGTTGAAAGAGGGGCGACCTACAATGAGCAGTTCTTC. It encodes CSVERGATYNEQFF.

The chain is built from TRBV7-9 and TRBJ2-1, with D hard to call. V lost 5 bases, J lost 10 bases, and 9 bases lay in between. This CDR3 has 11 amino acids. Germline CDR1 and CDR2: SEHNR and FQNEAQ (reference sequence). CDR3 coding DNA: TGTGCCAGCAGCCTCATGTACGAGCAGTTCTTC. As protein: CASSLMYEQFF.

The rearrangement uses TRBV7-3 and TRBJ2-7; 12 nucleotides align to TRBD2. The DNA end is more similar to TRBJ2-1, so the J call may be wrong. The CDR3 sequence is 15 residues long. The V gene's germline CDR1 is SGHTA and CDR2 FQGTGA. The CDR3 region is CASSLRLAGANEQFF. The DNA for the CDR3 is TGTGCCAGCAGCTTAAGACTAGCGGGAGCCAATGAGCAGTTCTTC.

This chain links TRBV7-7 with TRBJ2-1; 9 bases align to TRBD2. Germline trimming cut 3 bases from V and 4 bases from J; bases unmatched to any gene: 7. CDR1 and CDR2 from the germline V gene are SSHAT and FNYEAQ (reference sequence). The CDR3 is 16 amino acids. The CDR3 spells CASSFQAGGLYNEQFF. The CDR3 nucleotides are TGTGCCAGCAGCTTTCAAGCGGGAGGTTTATACAATGAGCAGTTCTTC.

CDR3 sequence: CASGPYGREAFF. The CDR3 DNA sequence: TGTGCCAGCGGACCGTACGGACGTGAAGCTTTCTTT. The chain uses TRBV3-1 and TRBJ1-1; D call uncertain. Germline CDR1 reads LGHDT; CDR2 reads YNNKEL (reference sequence). The CDR3 consists of 12 residues. V gave up 8 bases and J gave up 7 bases, with 14 bases separating them.

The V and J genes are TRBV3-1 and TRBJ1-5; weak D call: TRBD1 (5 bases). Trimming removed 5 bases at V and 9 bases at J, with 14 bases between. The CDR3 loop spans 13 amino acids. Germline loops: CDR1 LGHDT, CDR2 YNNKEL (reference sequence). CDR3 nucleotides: TGTGCCAGCAGCGATCGGTCCGGGGGGCCCCAGCATTTT. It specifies CASSDRSGGPQHF.

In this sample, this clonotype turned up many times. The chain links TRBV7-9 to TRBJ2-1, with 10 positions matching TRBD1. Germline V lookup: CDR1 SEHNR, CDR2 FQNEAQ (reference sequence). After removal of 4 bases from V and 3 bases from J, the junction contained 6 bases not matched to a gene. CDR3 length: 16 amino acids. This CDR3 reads CASSSGTGAFYNEQFF. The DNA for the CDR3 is TGTGCCAGCAGCTCCGGGACAGGGGCCTTCTACAATGAGCAGTTCTTC. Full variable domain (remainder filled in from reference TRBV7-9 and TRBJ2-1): DTGVSQNPRHKITKRGQNVTFRCDPISEHNRLYWYRQTLGQGPEFLTYFQNEAQLEKSRLLSDRFSAERPKGSFSTLEIQRTEQGDSAMYLCASSSGTGAFYNEQFFGPGTRLTVL.

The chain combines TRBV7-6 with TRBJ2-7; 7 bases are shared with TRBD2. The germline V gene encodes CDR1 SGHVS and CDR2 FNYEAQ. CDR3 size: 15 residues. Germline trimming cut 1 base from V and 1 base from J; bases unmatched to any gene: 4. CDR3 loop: CASSLGAGKSYEQYF. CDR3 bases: TGTGCCAGCAGCTTAGGAGCGGGGAAATCCTACGAGCAGTACTTC.

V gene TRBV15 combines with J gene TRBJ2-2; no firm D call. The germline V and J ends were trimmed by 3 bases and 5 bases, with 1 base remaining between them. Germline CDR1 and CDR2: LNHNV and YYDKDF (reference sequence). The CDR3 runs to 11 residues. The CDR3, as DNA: TGTGCCACCAGCAGTACCGGGGAGCTGTTTTTT. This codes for CATSSTGELFF.

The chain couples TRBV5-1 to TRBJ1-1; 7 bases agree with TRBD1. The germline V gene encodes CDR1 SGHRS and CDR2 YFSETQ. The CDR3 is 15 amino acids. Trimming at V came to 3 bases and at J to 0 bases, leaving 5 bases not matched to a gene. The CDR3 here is CASSWSGTVNTEAFF. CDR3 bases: TGCGCCAGCAGCTGGTCTGGGACAGTGAACACTGAAGCTTTCTTT. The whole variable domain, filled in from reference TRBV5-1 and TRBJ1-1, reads KAGVTQTPRYLIKTRGQQVTLSCSPISGHRSVSWYQQTPGQGLQFLFEYFSETQRNKGNFPGRFSGRQFSNSRSEMNVSTLELGDSALYLCASSWSGTVNTEAFFGQGTRLTVV.

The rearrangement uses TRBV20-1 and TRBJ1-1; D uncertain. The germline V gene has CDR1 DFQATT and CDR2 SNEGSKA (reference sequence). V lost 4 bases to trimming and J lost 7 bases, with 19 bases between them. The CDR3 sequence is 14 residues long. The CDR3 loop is CSAIRTGELDEAFF. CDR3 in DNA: TGCAGTGCTATCAGGACCGGGGAGCTGGATGAAGCTTTCTTT.

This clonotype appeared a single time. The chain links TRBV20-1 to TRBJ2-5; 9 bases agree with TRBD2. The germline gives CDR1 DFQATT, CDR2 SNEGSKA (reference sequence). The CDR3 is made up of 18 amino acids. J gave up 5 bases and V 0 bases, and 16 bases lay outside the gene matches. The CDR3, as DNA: TGCAGTGCTAGAGATTTCCAATTGTTCCTAGCGGGGTGGGAGACCCAGTACTTC. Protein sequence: CSARDFQLFLAGWETQYF.

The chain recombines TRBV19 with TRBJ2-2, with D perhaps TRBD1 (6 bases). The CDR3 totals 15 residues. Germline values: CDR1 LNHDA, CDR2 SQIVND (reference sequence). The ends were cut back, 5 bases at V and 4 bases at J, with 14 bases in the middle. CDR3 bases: TGTGCCAGTAGTCAATTAACAGGGTTCACCGGGGAGCTGTTTTTT. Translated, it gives CASSQLTGFTGELFF.

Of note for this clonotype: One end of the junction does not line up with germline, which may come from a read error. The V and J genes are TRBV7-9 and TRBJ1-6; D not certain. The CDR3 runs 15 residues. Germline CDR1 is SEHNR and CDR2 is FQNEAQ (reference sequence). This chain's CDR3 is CASGLLAYPNSPLHF. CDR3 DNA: TGTGCCAGCGGCTTGCTGGCATATCCCAATTCACCCCTCCACTTT.

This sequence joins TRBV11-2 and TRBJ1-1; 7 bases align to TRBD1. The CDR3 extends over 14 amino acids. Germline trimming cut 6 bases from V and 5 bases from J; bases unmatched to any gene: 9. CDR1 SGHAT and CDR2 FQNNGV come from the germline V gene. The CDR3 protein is CASSEQGRRTEAFF. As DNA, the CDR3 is TGTGCCAGCAGTGAACAGGGGCGCAGGACTGAAGCTTTCTTT.

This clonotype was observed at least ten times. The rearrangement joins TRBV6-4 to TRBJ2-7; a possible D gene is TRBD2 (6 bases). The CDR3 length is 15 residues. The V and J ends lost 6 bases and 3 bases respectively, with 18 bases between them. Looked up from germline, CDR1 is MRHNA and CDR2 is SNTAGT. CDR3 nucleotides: TGTGCCAGCAGGTTCGAGTCGGGACTCAACTACGAGCAGTACTTC. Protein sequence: CASRFESGLNYEQYF.

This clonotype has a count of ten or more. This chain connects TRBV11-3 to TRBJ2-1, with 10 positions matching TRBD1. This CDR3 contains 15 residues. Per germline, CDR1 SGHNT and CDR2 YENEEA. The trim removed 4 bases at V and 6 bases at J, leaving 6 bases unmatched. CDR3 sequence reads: CASSSRDRGSNEQFF. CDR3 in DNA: TGTGCCAGCAGCTCTAGGGACAGGGGTAGCAATGAGCAGTTCTTC.

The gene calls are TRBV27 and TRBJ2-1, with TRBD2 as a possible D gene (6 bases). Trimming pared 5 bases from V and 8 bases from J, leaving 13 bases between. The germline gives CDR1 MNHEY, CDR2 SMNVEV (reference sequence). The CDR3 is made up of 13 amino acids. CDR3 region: CASSTLANDEQFF. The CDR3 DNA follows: TGTGCCAGCAGTACACTAGCCAATGATGAGCAGTTCTTC.

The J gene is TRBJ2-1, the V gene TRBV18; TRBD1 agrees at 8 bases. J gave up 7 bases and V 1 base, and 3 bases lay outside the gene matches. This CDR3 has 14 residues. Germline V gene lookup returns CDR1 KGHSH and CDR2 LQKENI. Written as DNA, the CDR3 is TGTGCCAGCTCACCACTTCAGGGGGCGAATGAGCAGTTCTTC. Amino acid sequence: CASSPLQGANEQFF.

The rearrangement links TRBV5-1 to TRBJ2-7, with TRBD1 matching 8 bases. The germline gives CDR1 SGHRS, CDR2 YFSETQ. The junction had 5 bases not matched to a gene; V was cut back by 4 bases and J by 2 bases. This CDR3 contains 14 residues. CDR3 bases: TGCGCCAGCAGCATGGGACAGGCAACCTACGAGCAGTACTTC. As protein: CASSMGQATYEQYF.

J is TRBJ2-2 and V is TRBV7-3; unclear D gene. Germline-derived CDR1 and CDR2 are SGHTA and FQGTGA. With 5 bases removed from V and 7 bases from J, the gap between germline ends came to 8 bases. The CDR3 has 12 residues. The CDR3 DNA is TGTGCCAGCAGCCCTTGGGGCGGGGAGCTGTTTTTT. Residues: CASSPWGGELFF.

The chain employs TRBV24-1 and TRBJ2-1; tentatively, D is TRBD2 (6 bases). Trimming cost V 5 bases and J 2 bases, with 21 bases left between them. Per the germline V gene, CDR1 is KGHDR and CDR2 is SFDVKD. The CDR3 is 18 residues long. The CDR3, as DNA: TGTGCCACCAGTGGGAGGGGTCAGACTCCTTTGGCCTACAATGAGCAGTTCTTC. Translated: CATSGRGQTPLAYNEQFF.

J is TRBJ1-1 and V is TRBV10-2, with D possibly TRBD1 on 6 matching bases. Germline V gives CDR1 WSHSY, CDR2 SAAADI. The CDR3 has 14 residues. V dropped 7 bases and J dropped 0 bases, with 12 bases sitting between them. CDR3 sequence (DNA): TGCGCCAGCACCCTGGGACACCTGAACACTGAAGCTTTCTTT. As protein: CASTLGHLNTEAFF.